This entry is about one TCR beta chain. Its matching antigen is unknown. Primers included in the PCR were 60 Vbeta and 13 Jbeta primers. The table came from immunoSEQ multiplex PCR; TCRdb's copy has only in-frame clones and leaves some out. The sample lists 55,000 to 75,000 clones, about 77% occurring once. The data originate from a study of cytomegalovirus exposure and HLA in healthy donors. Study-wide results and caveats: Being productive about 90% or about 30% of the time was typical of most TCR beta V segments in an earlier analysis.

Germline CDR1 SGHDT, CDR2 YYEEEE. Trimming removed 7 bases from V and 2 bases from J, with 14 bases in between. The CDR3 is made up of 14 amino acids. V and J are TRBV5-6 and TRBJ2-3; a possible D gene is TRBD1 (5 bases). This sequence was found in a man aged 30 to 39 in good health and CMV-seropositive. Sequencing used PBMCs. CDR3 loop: CASGDSSLTDTQYF. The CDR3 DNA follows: TGTGCCAGCGGAGACAGTTCCCTCACAGATACGCAGTATTTT.